This T cell receptor beta chain emerged from a study of T-cell reconstitution after alpha-beta-depleted transplantation in children. Study observations and caveats: Expanded clones from the graft, numbering several hundred, reportedly supplied alpha-beta T cells about two months after transplant.

Unique molecular identifiers were used to barcode this TCRbeta library. TCRdb used MiXCR to reprocess the PCR reads, holding one entry per CDR3 protein. The sample contains 6,500 to 8,000 distinct CDR3 sequences, 30% of which appear only once. Germline V lookup: CDR1 MNHNS, CDR2 SASEGT. The CDR3 contains 14 residues. The trim removed 3 bases at V and 6 bases at J, leaving 1 base unmatched. As for this clonotype: Its antigen is not identified.

Sequenced material: peripheral blood, taken 60 days after TCRalphabeta/CD19-depleted stem cell transplant. This TCR was sampled from a boy in the first two years of life who had a stem cell transplant for SCID, so the T cells may come from the graft donor. The V call is TRBV6-1, the J call TRBJ2-2; 10 bases are shared with TRBD1. CDR3 sequence reads: CASSEGTGAGELFF. The DNA of the CDR3 is TGTGCCAGCAGTGAGGGGACAGGGGCCGGGGAGCTGTTTTTT.